The 29 T cell receptor beta chains given below trace back to one sample, sequenced in a study of T cell changes during pregnancy in multiple sclerosis (dated by TCRdb to between 2018 and 2020). Receptor amplification or capture employed the immunoSEQ multiplex PCR assay. TCRdb mirrors the immuneACCESS table, restricted to in-frame sequences. Some clones are absent from its copies; in checked studies, under half trace to an unresolved V gene, and the reason for the others is unknown. Here the sample has around 79,000 clones; about 90% occur a single time. The biggest ten clones account for around 0.5% of the sample. Sample: CD4+ T cells from peripheral blood mononuclear cells, taken in the second trimester of pregnancy. The receptors here all came from a female donor with multiple sclerosis, enrolled in a pregnancy study.

V usage is TRBV11-2 and J usage is TRBJ2-7; no clear D. Trimming removed 2 bases at V and 0 bases at J, with 5 bases between. The CDR3 is made up of 13 amino acids. Germline V gene lookup returns CDR1 SGHAT and CDR2 FQNNGV. CDR3 residues: CASSLPVSYEQYF. In nucleotides, the CDR3 is TGTGCCAGCAGCTTACCAGTCTCCTACGAGCAGTACTTC. The full variable domain, rest sourced from reference TRBV11-2 and TRBJ2-7, is EAGVAQSPRYKIIEKRQSVAFWCNPISGHATLYWYQQILGQGPKLLIQFQNNGVVDDSQLPKDRFSAERLKGVDSTLKIQPAKLEDSAVYLCASSLPVSYEQYFGPGTRLTVT.

The chain carries TRBV7-2 and TRBJ2-5; 8 bases are shared with TRBD2. V was pared by 7 bases and J by 1 base, with 8 bases of the junction left unmatched. CDR1 SGHTA and CDR2 FQGNSA come from the germline V gene. The CDR3 totals 15 residues. The CDR3 here is CASIAGSNLQETQYF. DNA of the CDR3: TGTGCCAGCATAGCGGGATCTAACCTCCAAGAGACCCAGTACTTC.

This chain connects TRBV11-3 to TRBJ2-4; TRBD2 matches at 9 bases. The germline V gene encodes CDR1 SGHNT and CDR2 YENEEA. This CDR3 is 19 amino acids long. The junction had 16 bases not matched to a gene; V was cut back by 5 bases and J by 2 bases. The CDR3 is CASSPSLLREGGTKNIQYF. Written as DNA, the CDR3 is TGTGCCAGCAGCCCCTCCCTTTTGCGGGAGGGCGGGACCAAAAACATTCAGTACTTC. The full variable domain, in which reference TRBV11-3 and TRBJ2-4 provide the parts outside the CDR3, is EAGVVQSPRYKIIEKKQPVAFWCNPISGHNTLYWYLQNLGQGPELLIRYENEEAVDDSQLPKDRFSAERLKGVDSTLKIQPAELGDSAVYLCASSPSLLREGGTKNIQYFGAGTRLSVL.

This rearrangement joins TRBV28 to TRBJ1-2; 7 nucleotides match TRBD1. The J segment lost 5 bases and the V segment lost 5 bases, leaving 5 bases of the junction unmatched. The CDR3 is 13 amino acids. Germline-derived CDR1 and CDR2 are MDHEN and SYDVKM. CDR3 nucleotides: TGTGCCAGCAGTGAGAGGGGGCAGTATGGCTACACCTTC. Its protein product is CASSERGQYGYTF.

The chain recombines TRBV18 with TRBJ2-2; D may be TRBD1 (5 bases). V was shortened by 3 bases and J by 1 base, with 6 bases between the two germline ends. Germline-derived CDR1 and CDR2 are KGHSH and LQKENI. This CDR3 region has 14 residues. CDR3 sequence: CASSPGQNTGELFF. As DNA, the CDR3 is TGTGCCAGCTCACCGGGGCAGAACACCGGGGAGCTGTTTTTT.

This clone has just one count. The chain has TRBV29-1 and TRBJ2-3; 7 positions match TRBD2. Germline V gives CDR1 SQVTM, CDR2 ANQGSEA. V was pared by 4 bases and J by 4 bases, with 5 bases of the junction left unmatched. The CDR3 is made up of 13 amino acids. CDR3: CSVVGRSADTQYF. The CDR3 coding sequence is TGCAGCGTTGTCGGGAGGTCCGCAGATACGCAGTATTTT.

The rearrangement links TRBV5-1 to TRBJ2-1; 8 bases map to TRBD1. The ends lost 2 bases at V and 2 bases at J; junction bases unmatched: 6. This CDR3 region has 16 residues. Germline values: CDR1 SGHRS, CDR2 YFSETQ. CDR3 residues: CASSFLGGQAYNEQFF. CDR3 DNA: TGCGCCAGCAGCTTCTTAGGGGGACAGGCCTACAATGAGCAGTTCTTC.

The chain has TRBV5-6 and TRBJ2-5; TRBD2 matches 9 bases. The trim removed 2 bases at V and 5 bases at J, leaving 7 bases unmatched. Germline values: CDR1 SGHDT, CDR2 YYEEEE. This CDR3 has 15 residues. The CDR3 loop reads CASSLSAGGRETQYF. DNA of the CDR3: TGTGCCAGCAGCTTATCAGCGGGAGGTCGGGAGACCCAGTACTTC.

The CDR3 DNA sequence: TGTGCCAGCAGGAAACTAGCGGGGACCGGGGAGCTGTTTTTT. Translated: CASRKLAGTGELFF. The chain is built from TRBV6-5 and TRBJ2-2; 10 nucleotides agree with TRBD2. After removal of 6 bases from V and 5 bases from J, the junction contained 3 bases not matched to a gene. Per germline, CDR1 MNHEY and CDR2 SVGAGI. CDR3 length: 14 residues.

J is TRBJ1-5 and V is TRBV2; D is uncertain. This CDR3 has 14 residues. The V gene lost 1 base and the J gene lost 7 bases, with 11 bases spanning the gap. The V gene's germline CDR1 is SNHLY and CDR2 FYNNEI. This CDR3 reads CASSEVEGRQPQHF. Written as DNA, the CDR3 is TGTGCCAGCAGTGAAGTCGAGGGTAGGCAGCCCCAGCATTTT. Supplemented by reference TRBV2 and TRBJ1-5, the full variable domain reads EPEVTQTPSHQVTQMGQEVILRCVPISNHLYFYWYRQILGQKVEFLVSFYNNEISEKSEIFDDQFSVERPDGSNFTLKIRSTKLEDSAMYFCASSEVEGRQPQHFGDGTRLSIL.

This clone has more than one count but fewer than ten. The V and J genes are TRBV5-6 and TRBJ2-2; TRBD2 aligns across 9 bases. Per germline, CDR1 SGHDT and CDR2 YYEEEE. This CDR3 region has 19 residues. V gave up 0 bases and J gave up 3 bases; unmatched junction bases: 12. Here the CDR3 reads CASSLEGSLSGRDTGELFF. The CDR3 nucleotides are TGTGCCAGCAGCTTGGAGGGATCCCTTAGCGGGAGAGACACCGGGGAGCTGTTTTTT.

This clone was seen more than once but under ten times. The J gene is TRBJ1-2, the V gene TRBV19, with TRBD1 matching 7 bases. V dropped 5 bases and J dropped 6; count of bases not matched to a gene: 12. The CDR3 length is 15 residues. Germline V gene lookup returns CDR1 LNHDA and CDR2 SQIVND (reference sequence). CDR3 amino acids: CASSPRPGTVHGYTF. The CDR3 coding sequence is TGTGCCAGTAGTCCCCGTCCCGGGACAGTACATGGCTACACCTTC.

The chain employs TRBV13 and TRBJ2-2, with 14 bases that match TRBD2. V shed 5 bases and J 4 bases; nucleotides not matched to a gene: 15. Germline V gene lookup returns CDR1 PRHDT and CDR2 FYEKMQ (reference sequence). This CDR3 region has 20 residues. The CDR3 loop reads CASSPGLGLAGGRGTGELFF. Written as DNA, the CDR3 is TGTGCCAGCAGCCCTGGGCTCGGACTAGCGGGGGGCCGGGGCACCGGGGAGCTGTTTTTT.

This rearrangement joins TRBV4-2 to TRBJ2-5; 8 positions agree with TRBD1. CDR1 is LGHNA and CDR2 is YNFKEQ in the germline V gene. CDR3 size: 17 residues. V was pared by 1 base and J by 3 bases, with 10 bases of the junction left unmatched. The CDR3 DNA is TGTGCCAGCAGCCAAGTGAGCGCGGGACAGGAAAAAGAGACCCAGTACTTC. Protein: CASSQVSAGQEKETQYF.

The chain joins TRBV6-1 to TRBJ2-1; TRBD2 matches at 12 bases. The length of the CDR3 is 16 residues. Germline CDR1 MNHNS, CDR2 SASEGT. After removal of 4 bases from V and 8 bases from J, the junction contained 9 bases not matched to a gene. CDR3 sequence reads: CASSALAGGRGDEQFF. CDR3 DNA sequence: TGTGCCAGCAGTGCCCTAGCGGGGGGGCGGGGTGATGAGCAGTTCTTC.

This clone was found once. The gene calls are TRBV6-6 and TRBJ2-7; weak D call: TRBD1 (5 bases). With 6 bases removed from V and 1 base from J, the gap between germline ends came to 13 bases. This CDR3 comprises 14 residues. The V gene's germline CDR1 is MNHNY and CDR2 SVGAGI (reference sequence). CDR3 nucleotide sequence: TGTGCCAGCAGGCCCCGACAGTTTTCCTACGAGCAGTACTTC. Translation gives CASRPRQFSYEQYF.

The genes are TRBV19 and TRBJ2-1; 16 positions agree with TRBD2. Germline trimming cut 5 bases from V and 10 bases from J; bases unmatched to any gene: 8. Germline loops: CDR1 LNHDA, CDR2 SQIVND (reference sequence). The CDR3 covers 16 residues. The CDR3 sequence: CASSPGTSGGAREQFF. As DNA, the CDR3 is TGTGCCAGTAGTCCCGGGACTAGCGGGGGGGCCCGAGAGCAGTTCTTC.

This chain joins TRBV30 and TRBJ2-7; 7 nucleotides match TRBD1. V shed 0 bases, J shed 3 bases, and the junction held 8 bases outside the gene matches. The germline CDR1 and CDR2 sequences are GTSNPN and SVGIG (reference sequence). CDR3 length: 15 amino acids. The CDR3 DNA sequence: TGTGCCTGGAGTGTAGGAACAGGGGTAGTCTACGAGCAGTACTTC. Translation gives CAWSVGTGVVYEQYF.

The gene calls are TRBV29-1 and TRBJ1-1, with 9 bases that match TRBD1. Unmatched junction bases numbered 6, after V lost 4 bases and J lost 0 bases. Germline CDR1 reads SQVTM; CDR2 reads ANQGSEA. This CDR3 contains 15 residues. CDR3 sequence reads: CSVGPGTGLNTEAFF. The CDR3 DNA follows: TGCAGCGTTGGTCCCGGGACAGGGTTGAACACTGAAGCTTTCTTT.

The CDR3 DNA reads as TGTGCCAGCAGTTTAACCCGGACAGGGTCTGGCTACACCTTC. Translated: CASSLTRTGSGYTF. The chain combines TRBV27 with TRBJ1-2; the match to TRBD1 covers 8 bases. Trimming took 2 bases from V and 7 from J; bases not matched to a gene: 6. The CDR3 contains 14 residues. Germline CDR1 MNHEY, CDR2 SMNVEV (reference sequence).

This clone was seen only once. The chain employs TRBV19 and TRBJ2-4; the match to TRBD2 covers 7 bases. The CDR3 extends over 13 amino acids. After removal of 9 bases from V and 4 bases from J, the junction contained 6 bases not matched to a gene. Per the germline V gene, CDR1 is LNHDA and CDR2 is SQIVND (reference sequence). In DNA, the CDR3 is TGTGCCAGCGAAGCTAGCGGAAAAAACATTCAGTACTTC. Its protein is CASEASGKNIQYF.

This clone was found a few times. The chain recombines TRBV6-6 with TRBJ1-6; maybe TRBD1 (5 bases). Germline V gene lookup returns CDR1 MNHNY and CDR2 SVGAGI (reference sequence). The CDR3 is 16 residues long. Trimming took 5 bases from V and 5 from J, leaving 16 bases between them. The CDR3 DNA is TGTGCCAGCAGTGCCTCACGGGGGGGAAATAATTCACCCCTCCACTTT. As protein: CASSASRGGNNSPLHF.

The CDR3 spells CASRTAGAKNIQYF. CDR3 sequence (DNA): TGTGCCAGCAGGACTGCGGGAGCCAAAAACATTCAGTACTTC. The chain couples TRBV6-5 to TRBJ2-4; possibly TRBD2 for D (5 bases). V was shortened by 6 bases and J by 0 bases, with 9 bases between the two germline ends. The CDR3 totals 14 residues. Germline CDR1 is MNHEY and CDR2 is SVGAGI.

The V gene is TRBV2, the J gene TRBJ1-1; D gene unclear. V was trimmed by 2 bases and J by 5 bases, leaving 15 bases between them. The V gene's germline CDR1 is SNHLY and CDR2 FYNNEI. This CDR3 has 15 amino acids. DNA of the CDR3: TGTGCCAGCAGTGAACGGGTCGGGGTAGGGACTGAAGCTTTCTTT. Translation gives CASSERVGVGTEAFF.

The chain employs TRBV5-1 and TRBJ2-3; TRBD2 might be the D (6 bases). V lost 1 base and J lost 3, with 9 bases in between. Looked up from germline, CDR1 is SGHRS and CDR2 is YFSETQ. CDR3 length: 14 residues. The CDR3 nucleotides are TGCGCCAGCAGCTTGACCGGGAGAACAGATACGCAGTATTTT. Amino acid sequence: CASSLTGRTDTQYF. Filled out from reference TRBV5-1 and TRBJ2-3, the complete variable domain reads KAGVTQTPRYLIKTRGQQVTLSCSPISGHRSVSWYQQTPGQGLQFLFEYFSETQRNKGNFPGRFSGRQFSNSRSEMNVSTLELGDSALYLCASSLTGRTDTQYFGPGTRLTVL.

This chain connects TRBV27 to TRBJ2-1; maybe TRBD1 (6 bases). Looked up from germline, CDR1 is MNHEY and CDR2 is SMNVEV (reference sequence). V was clipped by 7 bases and J by 8 bases, with 24 bases between them. The CDR3 totals 16 residues. CDR3 amino acids: CASTYTGTYVGDEQFF. The DNA for the CDR3 is TGTGCCAGCACGTACACCGGGACATACGTGGGCGATGAGCAGTTCTTC.

The chain combines TRBV29-1 with TRBJ2-1, with D unclear. V lost 3 bases to trimming and J lost 5 bases, with 11 bases between them. Germline V gene sequence: CDR1 SQVTM, CDR2 ANQGSEA. The CDR3 runs 13 residues. The CDR3 sequence is CSVDAERNNEQFF. The CDR3 DNA is TGCAGCGTTGATGCGGAACGGAACAATGAGCAGTTCTTC.

The CDR3 loop is CASSSGGTGKDSPLHF. CDR3 nucleotides: TGTGCCAGCAGTTCGGGCGGGACGGGGAAGGATTCACCCCTCCACTTT. The chain combines TRBV28 with TRBJ1-6; TRBD1 might be the D (5 bases). V was clipped by 4 bases and J by 8 bases, with 18 bases between them. CDR3 length: 16 amino acids. CDR1 and CDR2 (germline): MDHEN, SYDVKM.

This clone has just one count. CDR3 DNA sequence: TGTGCCATCAGGGGGACAGGGGCTTACGAGCAGTACTTC. It yields the protein CAIRGTGAYEQYF. The V and J genes are TRBV10-3 and TRBJ2-7; 10 positions agree with TRBD1. Germline lookup yields CDR1 ENHRY and CDR2 SYGVKD. The CDR3 loop spans 13 amino acids. The V segment lost 6 bases and the J segment 4 bases; nucleotides outside the gene matches: 3.